This T cell receptor beta chain was documented in a study of CD4 T cells in relation to SARS-CoV-2 and coronaviruses. Study context: Shared crossreactive spike epitopes were mapped to their HLA restriction.

The study's findings and limits: Each donor contributed either pre-pandemic or post-infection samples, not both.

Concerning this clone: Its antigen is currently unknown.

CD4+ T cells from unexposed donors were obtained before the COVID-19 pandemic (2011-2018). Sequencing was performed with immunoSEQ multiplex PCR; in TCRdb, only in-frame clones are kept and a portion is missing. The table shows about 59,000 clones, with 75% to 90% occurring only once. Sequencing input: memory CD4+ T cells from PBMCs. This receptor was taken from a human donor in good health.

CDR3 nucleotides: TGTGCCAGTAGTACCGATTTGGGGTTTGGCTACACCTTC. It is translated as CASSTDLGFGYTF. V is TRBV19 and J is TRBJ1-2; D is unclear. V gave up 4 bases and J gave up 7 bases, with 13 bases separating them. The CDR3 runs 13 residues. Germline V gene data show CDR1 as LNHDA and CDR2 as SQIVND (reference sequence).